This T cell receptor (beta chain) is drawn from a study of T cells after yellow fever vaccination. TCRdb itself ran the 5' RACE reads through MiXCR, one entry per CDR3 protein. The repertoire holds more than 350,000 distinct CDR3 sequences, with around a tenth as singletons. This CDR3 region has 15 residues. V was shortened by 1 base and J by 0 bases, with 10 bases between the two germline ends. This clonotype was seen a handful of times. The chain couples TRBV12-3 or TRBV12-4 to TRBJ2-7; D is ambiguous. The sequence derives from a man aged 18-30 years who received the YFV17D yellow fever vaccine. The sequencing here drew on PBMCs, taken on the day of the first yellow fever vaccination. CDR3 nucleotides: TGTGCCAGCAGTTTAGTAGGTCCCGGCTCCTACGAGCAGTACTTC. It specifies CASSLVGPGSYEQYF.